Following are 20 T cell receptor beta chains from one sample sequenced in a study of Graves' ophthalmopathy and Graves' hyperthyroidism. CDR3 regions of TCR beta were amplified from RNA transcripts. The first-round RT-PCR employed HTBI primers together with the Qiagen OneStep RT-PCR kit. A multiplex PCR was then performed as the second round. TCRdb used MiXCR to reprocess the multiplex PCR reads, holding one entry per CDR3 protein. In the table there are about 57,000 distinct CDR3 sequences, approximately 50% of which are singletons. The sample taken for sequencing was peripheral blood. These TCRs come from an adult woman with Graves' ophthalmopathy.

The chain couples TRBV5-1 to TRBJ1-6; D gene ambiguous. The V gene lost 0 bases and the J gene lost 18 bases, with 10 bases spanning the gap. The CDR3 runs to 11 residues. Germline CDR1 SGHRS, CDR2 YFSETQ. CDR3 protein: CASSLASSNHF. CDR3 bases: TGCGCCAGCAGCTTGGCCTCATCCAACCACTTT.

This clonotype appeared many times. V is TRBV7-2 and J is TRBJ2-7; 12 bases are a match to TRBD2. J lost 4 bases, V lost 1 base, and 8 bases had no gene match. This CDR3 contains 17 residues. From germline, CDR1 is SGHTA and CDR2 FQGNSA. The CDR3 region is CASSLVPPLAGGYEQYF. Here the CDR3 DNA reads TGTGCCAGCAGCTTAGTCCCACCACTAGCGGGAGGTTACGAGCAGTACTTC.

CDR3 in DNA: TGTGCCAGCAGCAAGGGGCAGGGTGGAATTCGCGCAGATACGCAGTATTTT. Translation: CASSKGQGGIRADTQYF. The V call is TRBV14, the J call TRBJ2-3; D is possibly TRBD1 (5 bases). Germline assignment: CDR1 SGHDN and CDR2 FVKESK. V was cut by 5 bases and J by 4 bases, with 22 bases left in between. CDR3 length: 17 residues. Drawing the rest from reference TRBV14 and TRBJ2-3, the complete variable domain is EAGVTQFPSHSVIEKGQTVTLRCDPISGHDNLYWYRRVMGKEIKFLLHFVKESKQDESGMPNNRFLAERTGGTYSTLKVQPAELEDSGVYFCASSKGQGGIRADTQYFGPGTRLTVL.

The table lists this clonotype with many counts. The chain couples TRBV2 to TRBJ2-3; a possible D gene is TRBD2 (6 bases). The CDR3 totals 13 residues. Germline lookup yields CDR1 SNHLY and CDR2 FYNNEI. Deletions cut 7 bases from V and 4 bases from J, with 12 bases between. CDR3 bases: TGTGCCAGCAATGGGAGGAAGGCAGATACGCAGTATTTT. It is translated as CASNGRKADTQYF.

This clonotype was seen repeatedly, ten times or more. This chain joins TRBV4-1 and TRBJ1-2; TRBD1 is a possible D gene (5 bases). The CDR3 has 16 amino acids. CDR1 and CDR2 from the germline V gene are MGHRA and YSYEKL. V lost 0 bases, J lost 3 bases, and 14 bases lay in between. The DNA of the CDR3 is TGCGCCAGCAGCCAAGATGGCCTCGACAGATACTATGGCTACACCTTC. As protein: CASSQDGLDRYYGYTF.

The gene calls are TRBV7-8 and TRBJ2-5; the match to TRBD2 covers 14 bases. This CDR3 has 16 amino acids. V lost 4 bases, J lost 4 bases, and 5 bases stayed unmatched. Germline CDR1 SGHVS, CDR2 FQNEAQ. The CDR3 spells CASSSGLAGDGETQYF. For the CDR3, the DNA is TGTGCCAGCAGCTCGGGACTAGCGGGAGACGGAGAGACCCAGTACTTC.

This clonotype showed up many times. The rearrangement uses TRBV6-5 and TRBJ1-2; 7 nucleotides agree with TRBD1. The junction had 13 bases not matched to a gene; V was cut back by 6 bases and J by 6 bases. Germline V lookup: CDR1 MNHEY, CDR2 SVGAGI. The CDR3 runs to 15 residues. The CDR3, as DNA: TGTGCCAGCAGCCCCCTCCTTGGCGACAGGGATGGCTACACCTTC. Amino acids: CASSPLLGDRDGYTF.

The chain uses TRBV19 and TRBJ1-1; 7 nucleotides line up with TRBD1. The CDR3 loop spans 15 amino acids. Germline values: CDR1 LNHDA, CDR2 SQIVND (reference sequence). The trim removed 7 bases at V and 4 bases at J, leaving 12 bases unmatched. In nucleotides, the CDR3 is TGTGCCAGTATCCCAAGGACGACAGGGATCACTGAAGCTTTCTTT. Protein sequence: CASIPRTTGITEAFF.

As regards this clonotype: The junction differs from germline at one of its ends, possibly a read error. J is TRBJ2-1 and V is TRBV19; 7 bases align to TRBD2. From germline, CDR1 is LNHDA and CDR2 SQIVND (reference sequence). The CDR3 runs 15 residues. The CDR3 bases are TGTGCCAGTAGTAAGGAGTGGGAGGGGTACAACGAGCAGTTCTTC. It specifies CASSKEWEGYNEQFF.

With respect to this clonotype: The junction shows a germline mismatch at one end, possibly a read error. The gene calls are TRBV6-1 and TRBJ1-1; TRBD1 aligns across 7 bases. CDR3 length: 14 residues. Germline V CDR1 and CDR2: MNHNS, SASEGT. The CDR3 is CASSNGQENTEACF. The CDR3 nucleotides read TGTGCCAGCAGTAATGGACAGGAGAACACTGAAGCTTGCTTT.

The table lists this clonotype with many counts. Since a much larger clone is just one base distant, this may be a read error. J is TRBJ2-3 and V is TRBV15; 8 bases fit TRBD2. Germline-derived CDR1 and CDR2 are LNHNV and YYDKDF (reference sequence). The CDR3 contains 15 residues. Trimming removed 1 base from V and 1 base from J; junction bases left unmatched: 1. The CDR3 bases are TGTGCCACCAGCAGAGGGCGGGAGGGCACAGATACGCAGTATTTT. It specifies CATSRGREGTDTQYF.

This clonotype was seen at least ten times. The rearrangement uses TRBV6-1 and TRBJ1-2; weak D call: TRBD1 (6 bases). The CDR3 extends over 12 amino acids. The V gene's germline CDR1 is MNHNS and CDR2 SASEGT. V was trimmed by 2 bases and J by 8 bases, leaving 9 bases between them. In DNA form, the CDR3 reads TGTGCCAGCAGTGAAAAGGGGGTCGGCTACACCTTC. Its protein is CASSEKGVGYTF.

This clonotype was counted ten times or more. The CDR3 DNA reads as TGTGCCAGCAGCTTAAGGGCCCAAGGAGAGACGCAGTATTTT. Encoded protein: CASSLRAQGETQYF. The J gene is TRBJ2-3, the V gene TRBV7-8; D gene unclear. The germline gives CDR1 SGHVS, CDR2 FQNEAQ. V gave up 2 bases and J gave up 9 bases, with 15 bases separating them. The CDR3 contains 14 residues.

This clonotype has at least ten counts. This chain joins TRBV20-1 and TRBJ2-1; no definite D call. V dropped 5 bases and J dropped 4 bases, with 15 bases sitting between them. Per the germline V gene, CDR1 is DFQATT and CDR2 is SNEGSKA (reference sequence). The CDR3 consists of 14 residues. The DNA for the CDR3 is TGCAGTGCTCCGAGCCGCGGAGATTACAATGAGCAGTTCTTC. Translation gives CSAPSRGDYNEQFF.

This clonotype was detected ten times or more. This chain links TRBV7-2 with TRBJ2-5; either TRBD1 or TRBD2 may fit D (5 bases each). CDR3 length equals 15 residues. Trimming took off 5 bases at V and 5 bases at J, with 18 bases between the two ends. Germline-derived CDR1 and CDR2 are SGHTA and FQGNSA. The CDR3 loop reads CASSPEGYSGETQYF. The CDR3 DNA sequence: TGTGCCAGCAGCCCCGAGGGGTATTCAGGGGAGACCCAGTACTTC.

In this sample, this clonotype is medium-sized. The gene calls are TRBV24-1 and TRBJ1-2, with 8 bases fitting TRBD1. V lost 4 bases to trimming and J lost 3 bases; unmatched junction nucleotides: 6. CDR1 is KGHDR, CDR2 SFDVKD, per germline. This CDR3 has 15 residues. The CDR3 nucleotides are TGTGCCACCAGTGACCACGACAGGGGCTACTATGGCTACACCTTC. The encoded protein is CATSDHDRGYYGYTF.

As regards this clonotype: Being one base from a much bigger clone, this may be a read error. This rearrangement joins TRBV28 to TRBJ2-7, with D possibly TRBD2 on 6 matching bases. The CDR3 sequence is 13 residues long. The V gene's germline CDR1 is MDHEN and CDR2 SYDVKM. Trimming stripped 6 bases from V and 7 bases from J, with 16 bases between. CDR3 protein: CASSPRWEEEQYF. The CDR3 coding sequence is TGTGCCAGCAGCCCCCGGTGGGAGGAGGAGCAGTACTTC. The full variable domain, completed using reference TRBV28 and TRBJ2-7, is DVKVTQSSRYLVKRTGEKVFLECVQDMDHENMFWYRQDPGLGLRLIYFSYDVKMKEKGDIPEGYSVSREKKERFSLILESASTNQTSMYLCASSPRWEEEQYFGPGTRLTVT.

This clonotype was observed a single time. A read error may produce the germline difference seen at one junction end. The chain has TRBV5-1 and TRBJ1-5; unclear D gene. CDR1 is SGHRS and CDR2 is YFSETQ in the germline V gene. The length of the CDR3 is 11 residues. The CDR3 loop reads CASSSGQPHHF. The CDR3 DNA reads as TGCGCCAGCAGCTCCGGTCAGCCCCATCATTTT.

This clonotype has at least ten counts. This rearrangement joins TRBV20-1 to TRBJ2-1; 7 bases are a match to TRBD2. CDR3 size: 15 residues. V lost 7 bases to trimming and J lost 1 base; unmatched junction nucleotides: 10. From germline, CDR1 is DFQATT and CDR2 SNEGSKA (reference sequence). CDR3: CSGNERGLSYNEQFF. The CDR3 DNA reads as TGCAGTGGCAACGAGCGGGGCCTATCCTACAATGAGCAGTTCTTC.

About this clonotype itself: A read error is likely, as this CDR3 ends without the conserved phenylalanine or tryptophan. The rearrangement joins TRBV11-2 to TRBJ2-7, with D possibly TRBD1 on 5 matching bases. The CDR3 has 12 amino acids. The V gene's germline CDR1 is SGHAT and CDR2 FQNNGV. In nucleotides, the CDR3 is TGTGTCAGCAGCCAGGGTCACAACGAGCAGTACCTC. This sequence encodes CVSSQGHNEQYL.